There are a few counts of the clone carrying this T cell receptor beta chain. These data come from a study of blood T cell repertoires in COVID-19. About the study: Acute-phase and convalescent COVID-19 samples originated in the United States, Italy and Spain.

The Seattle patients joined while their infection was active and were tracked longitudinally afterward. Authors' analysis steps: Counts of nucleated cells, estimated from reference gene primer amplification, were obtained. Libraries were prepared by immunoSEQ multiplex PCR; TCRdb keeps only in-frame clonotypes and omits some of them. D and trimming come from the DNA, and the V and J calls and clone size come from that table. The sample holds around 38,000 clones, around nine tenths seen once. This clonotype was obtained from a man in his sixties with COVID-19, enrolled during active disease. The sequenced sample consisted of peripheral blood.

In DNA, the CDR3 is TGTGCCAGCAGCTTAGTGTTCTGGCTAGCGGGAGATATAGATACGCAGTATTTT. It yields the protein CASSLVFWLAGDIDTQYF. The V gene is TRBV11-3, the J gene TRBJ2-3; 10 nucleotides line up with TRBD2. After removal of 1 base from V and 5 bases from J, the junction contained 12 bases not matched to a gene. This CDR3 spans 18 amino acids. CDR1 and CDR2 (germline): SGHNT, YENEEA.